This TCR beta chain was observed in a study of technical replicates of blood from a few donors. Clones were read by immunoSEQ multiplex PCR, and TCRdb kept only the in-frame ones, dropping some. The sample lists roughly 80,000 clones; around 94% were seen once. This sequence originates from a human donor in good health. Sequenced material: T cells isolated from PBMCs.

The CDR3 nucleotides are TGTGCCAGCAGCGCTTTGAATACACTCAGGGGGCTCGAGCAGTACTTC. Translated: CASSALNTLRGLEQYF. This chain links TRBV7-2 with TRBJ2-7; 8 nucleotides match TRBD1. The CDR3 extends over 16 amino acids. The germline V gene has CDR1 SGHTA and CDR2 FQGNSA. After removal of 5 bases from V and 6 bases from J, the junction contained 15 bases not matched to a gene.